The 5 T cell receptor beta chains below come from one sample, sequenced in a study of blood T cell repertoires in COVID-19. Only in-frame clones appear in the TCRdb table, and some are missing; sequencing was by immunoSEQ multiplex PCR. The sample carries about 250,000 clones, approximately 84% recorded once. The sample was PBMCs or T cells enriched from blood (not recorded which). The source of these receptors is a woman in her 50s who had been exposed to COVID-19.

The chain has TRBV7-9 and TRBJ2-7; 7 nucleotides line up with TRBD2. Germline trimming cut 4 bases from V and 6 bases from J; bases unmatched to any gene: 3. Per germline, CDR1 SEHNR and CDR2 FQNEAQ (reference sequence). The CDR3 is made up of 12 amino acids. The CDR3 DNA reads TGTGCCAGCAGCTGGACTAGTGGCGAGCAGTACTTC. Protein product: CASSWTSGEQYF.

This clone came up a few times. The chain couples TRBV14 to TRBJ1-6; possible D gene TRBD1, 6 bases. The CDR3 extends over 15 amino acids. V was shortened by 4 bases and J by 7 bases, with 14 bases between the two germline ends. Germline CDR1 and CDR2: SGHDN and FVKESK. CDR3 in amino acids: CASSLLTGMNSPLHF. Written as DNA, the CDR3 is TGTGCCAGCAGCCTACTGACAGGCATGAATTCACCCCTCCACTTT.

The J gene is TRBJ2-1, the V gene TRBV9, with 7 bases that match TRBD2. This CDR3 spans 13 amino acids. V shed 7 bases and J 3 bases; nucleotides not matched to a gene: 4. Germline loops: CDR1 SGDLS, CDR2 YYNGEE. CDR3 in DNA: TGTGCCAGCGCCGCGGGGGTCTACAATGAGCAGTTCTTC. Translated, it gives CASAAGVYNEQFF.

In DNA, the CDR3 is TGCGCCAGCAGCCCAAAAAGCGGGGAGACGTCCGAGCAGTACTTC. The encoded protein is CASSPKSGETSEQYF. The chain uses TRBV5-1 and TRBJ2-7; 7 nucleotides align to TRBD2. This CDR3 spans 15 amino acids. After removal of 4 bases from V and 6 bases from J, the junction contained 13 bases not matched to a gene. Germline assignment: CDR1 SGHRS and CDR2 YFSETQ.

The chain has TRBV7-2 and TRBJ2-5; the match to TRBD2 covers 11 bases. The germline V gene has CDR1 SGHTA and CDR2 FQGNSA. The CDR3 consists of 16 residues. Trimming removed 0 bases from V and 4 bases from J; junction bases left unmatched: 4. The CDR3 DNA reads TGTGCCAGCAGCTTAGCCGGGACTAGCGGTTCAGAGACCCAGTACTTC. Protein product: CASSLAGTSGSETQYF.